This T cell receptor (beta chain) was sequenced for a study of identical twins. This clonotype was seen a few times. Antigen specificity is unknown. CDR3 length: 14 amino acids. The ends were cut back, 1 base at V and 4 bases at J, with 10 bases in the middle. Per the germline V gene, CDR1 is SGHRS and CDR2 is YFSETQ. Study results and caveats: Abundant cord blood beta clonotypes carried fewer insertions; memory repertoires showed none. Invariant MAIT and iNKT cells are populations that could partly confound zero-insertion analyses.

Addition of a universal primer site occurred through template switching, and cDNA carried unique molecular identifiers. TCRdb re-analysed the 5' RACE reads in MiXCR, keeping a single row per CDR3 protein. The sample carries 500,000 to 650,000 distinct CDR3 sequences, about a fifth recorded once. The sample was also linked to a second study, of yellow fever vaccine responses in identical twins.

The sample taken for sequencing was CD4+ T cells sorted from blood. V and J are TRBV5-1 and TRBJ2-3, with D perhaps matching TRBD2 (6 bases). The TCR was taken from a woman between 18 and 30 years old in good health. The CDR3: CASSLSGEPDTQYF. CDR3 bases: TGCGCCAGCAGCTTGTCGGGAGAGCCAGATACGCAGTATTTT. Combining the CDR3 with reference TRBV5-1 and TRBJ2-3 gives the whole variable domain KAGVTQTPRYLIKTRGQQVTLSCSPISGHRSVSWYQQTPGQGLQFLFEYFSETQRNKGNFPGRFSGRQFSNSRSEMNVSTLELGDSALYLCASSLSGEPDTQYFGPGTRLTVL.